The sequence of this T cell receptor (beta chain) was determined in a study of shared clonotypes between healthy human individuals. An assay was performed, and its level was deep. The data were produced by immunoSEQ multiplex PCR, yet TCRdb's version contains in-frame clones alone and is incomplete. The repertoire holds approximately 980,000 clones, with around 80% as singletons. Looked up from germline, CDR1 is KGHSH and CDR2 is LQKENI. Trimming shortened V by 0 bases and J by 7 bases, and 13 bases separated the two germline ends. This CDR3 spans 14 amino acids. The clonotype comes from a man aged 18 to 30 in good health. The chain recombines TRBV18 with TRBJ2-7; D is undetermined. The specimen was memory CD4+ T cells sorted from blood. Described subset: CD45RA-negative fraction. The CDR3 is CASSPPVDSGEQYF. The CDR3 nucleotides are TGTGCCAGCTCACCACCGGTTGATTCGGGTGAGCAGTACTTC.